The 8 T cell receptor beta chains below were found in one sample sequenced in a study of shared clonotypes between healthy human individuals. Using immunoSEQ multiplex PCR, the repertoire was profiled, and TCRdb retains in-frame clones only, with some absent. The table lists 2 million to 2.5 million clones, approximately 95% of them singletons, with 0.39% in the top ten. Specimen: naive CD4+ T cells from PBMCs. The subset here: CD45RA+ positively selected. All receptors derive from a man aged 18-30 years in good health. Some clones in this sample may be carry-over from other donors' samples.

The DNA of the CDR3 is TGTGCCAGCAGCTCCTCGTGGGCGCCCGGCTACACCTTC. This sequence encodes CASSSSWAPGYTF. The gene calls are TRBV5-4 and TRBJ1-2; D is ambiguous. The germline CDR1 and CDR2 sequences are SGHNT and YYREEE (reference sequence). The CDR3 has 13 amino acids. V was cut by 3 bases and J by 8 bases, with 14 bases left in between.

This clone was seen only a few times. J is TRBJ1-2 and V is TRBV10-3, with a tentative D call TRBD1 (6 bases). In germline, CDR1 is ENHRY, CDR2 SYGVKD. There are 15 residues in the CDR3. Deletions cut 0 bases from V and 4 bases from J, with 12 bases between. CDR3 sequence reads: CAISESGGPIYGYTF. The CDR3 DNA reads TGTGCCATCAGTGAGTCTGGGGGGCCCATCTATGGCTACACCTTC.

Written as DNA, the CDR3 is TGTGCCAGCAGTTTGGACGGGAATGAGGCAGAGACCCAGTACTTC. This translates into CASSLDGNEAETQYF. The chain has TRBV27 and TRBJ2-5, with D possibly TRBD2 on 5 matching bases. The germline V gene encodes CDR1 MNHEY and CDR2 SMNVEV (reference sequence). V was clipped by 3 bases and J by 4 bases, with 15 bases between them. The CDR3 contains 15 residues.

The chain is built from TRBV5-8 and TRBJ2-2, with 7 bases identical to TRBD2. The CDR3 loop spans 15 amino acids. V dropped 2 bases and J dropped 4; count of bases not matched to a gene: 5. Germline V gene sequence: CDR1 SGHTS, CDR2 YDEGEE. The CDR3 sequence is CASSFAGVITGELFF. The CDR3 DNA reads TGTGCCAGCAGCTTTGCGGGGGTCATCACCGGGGAGCTGTTTTTT.

The rearrangement joins TRBV28 to TRBJ1-1; D remains unclear. The germline CDR1 and CDR2 sequences are MDHEN and SYDVKM. The CDR3 length is 16 residues. Trimming cost V 5 bases and J 3 bases, with 19 bases left between them. CDR3 coding DNA: TGTGCCAGCAGTCCACCCGAGATTACAGATTACACTGAAGCTTTCTTT. As protein: CASSPPEITDYTEAFF.

This chain connects TRBV21-1 to TRBJ2-7; the tabulated D call, TRBD2, remains unverified against the DNA. TRBV21-1 is an annotated pseudogene. The CDR3 is 13 amino acids. CDR3: CASSKLAGSEQYF. CDR3 nucleotides: TGTGCCAGCAGCAAATTGGCGGGGAGCGAGCAGTACTTC.

This sequence joins TRBV29-1 and TRBJ2-5; D gene uncertain. The germline gives CDR1 SQVTM, CDR2 ANQGSEA. CDR3 length: 10 amino acids. Here the CDR3 DNA reads TGCACCACTGGGCGGGAGACCCAGTACTTC. This sequence encodes CTTGRETQYF.

This clone occurred once. V and J are TRBV5-1 and TRBJ2-2, with D tentatively TRBD1 (5 bases). Trimming stripped 5 bases from V and 7 bases from J, with 12 bases between. CDR3 length: 13 residues. CDR1 and CDR2 from the germline V gene are SGHRS and YFSETQ. CDR3 amino acids: CASRAGSVGELFF. The DNA for the CDR3 is TGCGCCAGCAGAGCAGGGTCGGTCGGGGAGCTGTTTTTT.